The source of this T cell receptor (beta chain) is a study of T cells in Graves' hyperthyroidism and ophthalmopathy. Investigators excluded patients with uncontrolled infection, other autoimmune disease, pregnancy or lactation. Fresh peripheral blood, around 9.3 ml, was the source of the PBMCs. This CDR3 is built from 15 residues. CDR1 and CDR2 (germline): DFQATT, SNEGSKA (reference sequence). J gave up 7 bases and V 3 bases, and 12 bases lay outside the gene matches. This clonotype was seen only a few times. Amplification of TCR beta CDR3 regions was performed using RNA transcripts as template. Primed by the HTBI set, a first-round RT-PCR was run on the TCR CDR3. TCRdb fed the multiplex PCR reads into MiXCR, producing one record per CDR3 protein. Counted here are around 340,000 distinct CDR3 sequences, 15% to 20% occurring once; the ten biggest clones make up 45% to 50%.

The receptor comes from a woman aged 45-65 years with Graves' hyperthyroidism. The material sequenced was blood. The chain links TRBV20-1 to TRBJ2-1, with 7 bases aligning to TRBD1. This CDR3 reads CSASSTRDRGNEQFF. In nucleotides, the CDR3 is TGCAGTGCTAGTTCCACCCGGGACAGAGGGAATGAGCAGTTCTTC.